The rows below give T cell receptor beta chains drawn from one sample of a study of T cell repertoires in cytomegalovirus infection. TCRdb recomputed calls from the reads with MiXCR, one row per CDR3 protein. This repertoire shows approximately 190,000 distinct CDR3 sequences, 9.5% found once; its top ten account for roughly 5%. Sequenced material: PBMCs. The receptors derive from a human donor in good health (CMV status not recorded). Some clones in this sample may be carry-over from other donors' samples. Both conserved end residues are part of each CDR3. The D gene is left open where the match is weak. Size is omitted from some rows. Given values are once, few, many or a class for expanded clones.

j_call: TRBJ2-1; d_call: TRBD2; v_call: TRBV20-1; clone_size: NA; cdr3_aa: CSARGGTSELF; cdr3_nt: TGCAGTGCTAGAGGGGGGACTAGCGAGCTCTTC
j_call: TRBJ1-6; d_call: NA; v_call: TRBV12-3/TRBV12-4; clone_size: few; cdr3_aa: CASSLEPAYSPLHF; cdr3_nt: TGTGCCAGCAGTTTAGAGCCGGCCTACTCACCCCTCCACTTT
j_call: TRBJ2-1; d_call: NA; v_call: TRBV15; clone_size: once; cdr3_aa: CAILDTSSYNEQFF; cdr3_nt: TGTGCCATCCTAGACACGAGCTCCTACAATGAGCAGTTCTTC
j_call: TRBJ2-7; d_call: NA; v_call: TRBV5-1; clone_size: few; cdr3_aa: CASSPGDVYEQYF; cdr3_nt: TGCGCCAGCAGCCCGGGGGATGTCTACGAGCAGTACTTC
j_call: TRBJ1-4; d_call: TRBD1; v_call: TRBV7-8; clone_size: many; cdr3_aa: CASSPGQAKNEKLFF; cdr3_nt: TGTGCCAGCAGTCCCGGACAGGCGAAGAATGAAAAACTGTTTTTT
j_call: TRBJ1-1; d_call: NA; v_call: TRBV28; clone_size: many; cdr3_aa: CASTPSGTNTEAFF; cdr3_nt: TGTGCCAGCACCCCCTCCGGGACGAACACTGAAGCTTTCTTT
j_call: TRBJ2-1; d_call: NA; v_call: TRBV28; clone_size: many; cdr3_aa: CASRIGGLPSSYNEQFF; cdr3_nt: TGTGCCAGCAGGATAGGGGGGTTACCTAGCTCCTACAATGAGCAGTTCTTC
j_call: TRBJ1-2; d_call: TRBD1; v_call: TRBV28; clone_size: few; cdr3_aa: CASSRRTGSGGYTF; cdr3_nt: TGTGCCAGCAGCCGAAGGACAGGGAGCGGGGGCTACACCTTC
j_call: TRBJ2-7; d_call: NA; v_call: TRBV28; clone_size: few; cdr3_aa: CASSLSAGWGGGTYEQYF; cdr3_nt: TGTGCCAGCAGTTTATCAGCAGGGTGGGGCGGCGGTACCTACGAGCAGTACTTC
j_call: TRBJ2-1; d_call: NA; v_call: TRBV7-2; clone_size: many; cdr3_aa: CASSLAPEGSGQFF; cdr3_nt: TGTGCCAGCAGCTTAGCGCCAGAAGGATCGGGGCAGTTCTTC
j_call: TRBJ2-7; d_call: NA; v_call: TRBV7-2; clone_size: many; cdr3_aa: CASSSPLSAGSHEQYF; cdr3_nt: TGTGCCAGCAGCTCCCCCCTATCGGCTGGTTCCCACGAGCAGTACTTC
j_call: TRBJ1-2; d_call: NA; v_call: TRBV7-2; clone_size: many; cdr3_aa: CASSPLRGAVGYTF; cdr3_nt: TGTGCCAGCAGCCCTCTGAGGGGGGCTGTTGGCTACACCTTC
j_call: TRBJ2-5; d_call: NA; v_call: TRBV19; clone_size: many; cdr3_aa: CASSKSGEGYQETQYF; cdr3_nt: TGTGCCAGTAGTAAAAGCGGTGAGGGGTACCAAGAGACCCAGTACTTC
j_call: TRBJ2-7; d_call: NA; v_call: TRBV5-4; clone_size: NA; cdr3_aa: CASSLPGPSEQYF; cdr3_nt: TGTGCCAGCAGCTTGCCGGGACCCTCCGAGCAGTACTTC
j_call: TRBJ2-7; d_call: TRBD2; v_call: TRBV6-2/TRBV6-3; clone_size: many; cdr3_aa: CASSYVRGAASYEQYF; cdr3_nt: TGTGCCAGCAGTTATGTGCGGGGGGCCGCCTCCTACGAGCAGTACTTC
j_call: TRBJ2-5; d_call: NA; v_call: TRBV20-1; clone_size: few; cdr3_aa: CSADVGGPQETQYF; cdr3_nt: TGCAGTGCAGATGTGGGGGGACCGCAAGAGACCCAGTACTTC
j_call: TRBJ2-3; d_call: TRBD1; v_call: TRBV7-2; clone_size: many; cdr3_aa: CASTLDRGPDTQYF; cdr3_nt: TGTGCCAGCACCCTAGACAGGGGGCCAGATACGCAGTATTTT
j_call: TRBJ2-1; d_call: TRBD1; v_call: TRBV28; clone_size: many; cdr3_aa: CASSSRTGLGTKPLNEQFF; cdr3_nt: TGTGCCAGCAGTTCACGGACAGGGCTAGGGACAAAGCCCCTCAATGAGCAGTTCTTC
j_call: TRBJ2-1; d_call: TRBD2; v_call: TRBV7-6; clone_size: many; cdr3_aa: CASSLGLTSGGPSFYNEQFF; cdr3_nt: TGTGCCAGCAGCTTAGGTTTAACTAGCGGGGGGCCCAGTTTCTACAATGAGCAGTTCTTC
j_call: TRBJ2-1; d_call: NA; v_call: TRBV11-2; clone_size: many; cdr3_aa: CASSLGMERGNEQFF; cdr3_nt: TGTGCCAGCAGCTTAGGAATGGAGCGCGGGAATGAGCAGTTCTTC
j_call: TRBJ2-7; d_call: TRBD2; v_call: TRBV20-1; clone_size: NA; cdr3_aa: CSARVGTSGQTYEQYF; cdr3_nt: TGCAGTGCTAGAGTCGGGACTAGCGGGCAGACCTACGAGCAGTACTTC
j_call: TRBJ1-2; d_call: TRBD1; v_call: TRBV13; clone_size: NA; cdr3_aa: CASRHTGVLNFYGYTF; cdr3_nt: TGTGCCAGCAGACACACAGGGGTTCTAAATTTTTATGGCTACACCTTC
j_call: TRBJ1-5; d_call: NA; v_call: TRBV7-2; clone_size: many; cdr3_aa: CASRLSSVGNQPQHF; cdr3_nt: TGTGCCAGCAGACTTAGCTCCGTTGGAAATCAGCCCCAGCATTTT
j_call: TRBJ1-2; d_call: NA; v_call: TRBV18; clone_size: many; cdr3_aa: CASSPLGGWSDYGYTF; cdr3_nt: TGTGCCAGCTCACCACTTGGGGGCTGGAGCGACTATGGCTACACCTTC
j_call: TRBJ1-5; d_call: NA; v_call: TRBV15; clone_size: NA; cdr3_aa: CATSRDRWNNNQPQHF; cdr3_nt: TGTGCCACCAGCAGAGACCGCTGGAACAACAATCAGCCCCAGCATTTT
j_call: TRBJ1-1; d_call: NA; v_call: TRBV2; clone_size: many; cdr3_aa: CASSEEQGGTEAFF; cdr3_nt: TGTGCCAGCAGTGAGGAGCAAGGTGGGACTGAAGCTTTCTTT
j_call: TRBJ1-3; d_call: TRBD1; v_call: TRBV6-6; clone_size: few; cdr3_aa: CASSYSSPGTGTGGNTIYF; cdr3_nt: TGTGCCAGCAGTTACTCGAGTCCCGGGACAGGGACGGGCGGAAACACCATATATTTT
j_call: TRBJ1-4; d_call: TRBD1; v_call: TRBV28; clone_size: NA; cdr3_aa: CASRRLTGGNEKLFF; cdr3_nt: TGTGCCAGCAGGAGGTTGACAGGGGGCAATGAAAAACTGTTTTTT
j_call: TRBJ1-6; d_call: NA; v_call: TRBV28; clone_size: many; cdr3_aa: CASSAPGGYNSPLHF; cdr3_nt: TGTGCCAGCAGTGCTCCGGGAGGATATAATTCACCCCTCCACTTT
j_call: TRBJ1-5; d_call: NA; v_call: TRBV6-1; clone_size: few; cdr3_aa: CASKTREYSNQPQHF; cdr3_nt: TGTGCCAGCAAAACCCGGGAATATAGCAATCAGCCCCAGCATTTT
j_call: TRBJ1-5; d_call: NA; v_call: TRBV20-1; clone_size: many; cdr3_aa: CSATTPRDTNQPQHF; cdr3_nt: TGCAGTGCTACTACGCCCCGGGATACTAATCAGCCCCAGCATTTT
j_call: TRBJ1-1; d_call: NA; v_call: TRBV20-1; clone_size: NA; cdr3_aa: CSASSGDWTEAFF; cdr3_nt: TGCAGTGCTAGTTCGGGGGATTGGACTGAAGCTTTCTTT
j_call: TRBJ2-3; d_call: TRBD1; v_call: TRBV29-1; clone_size: NA; cdr3_aa: CSASDRGRTDTQYF; cdr3_nt: TGCAGCGCATCTGACAGGGGGCGCACAGATACGCAGTATTTT
j_call: TRBJ2-7; d_call: TRBD2; v_call: TRBV20-1; clone_size: few; cdr3_aa: CSARGLAGGEQYF; cdr3_nt: TGCAGTGCTAGAGGACTAGCGGGAGGCGAGCAGTACTTC
j_call: TRBJ2-7; d_call: NA; v_call: TRBV7-9; clone_size: many; cdr3_aa: CASSGGLPSYEQYF; cdr3_nt: TGTGCCAGCAGCGGAGGACTTCCCTCCTACGAGCAGTACTTC
j_call: TRBJ1-5; d_call: TRBD1; v_call: TRBV6-2/TRBV6-3; clone_size: NA; cdr3_aa: CASRDGQGPYQPQHF; cdr3_nt: TGTGCCAGCAGGGACGGACAGGGGCCCTATCAGCCCCAGCATTTT
j_call: TRBJ2-1; d_call: NA; v_call: TRBV15; clone_size: few; cdr3_aa: CATSRMDRADNEQFF; cdr3_nt: TGTGCCACCAGCAGGATGGACAGAGCAGACAATGAGCAGTTCTTC
j_call: TRBJ1-2; d_call: NA; v_call: TRBV29-1; clone_size: few; cdr3_aa: CSVAIPPNGYTF; cdr3_nt: TGCAGCGTTGCAATACCGCCGAACGGCTACACCTTC
j_call: TRBJ2-1; d_call: TRBD2; v_call: TRBV19; clone_size: many; cdr3_aa: CASSIPGLAGKVQFF; cdr3_nt: TGTGCCAGTAGTATACCGGGACTAGCGGGAAAGGTGCAGTTCTTC
j_call: TRBJ2-7; d_call: TRBD2; v_call: TRBV6-5; clone_size: NA; cdr3_aa: CASSLGGTSGGEQYF; cdr3_nt: TGTGCCAGCAGTTTAGGTGGGACTAGCGGGGGCGAGCAGTACTTC
j_call: TRBJ2-1; d_call: TRBD2; v_call: TRBV7-2; clone_size: many; cdr3_aa: CASSLAGGDYNEQFF; cdr3_nt: TGTGCCAGCAGCCTAGCGGGAGGGGACTACAATGAGCAGTTCTTC
j_call: TRBJ2-1; d_call: TRBD2; v_call: TRBV6-2/TRBV6-3; clone_size: many; cdr3_aa: CASSSPGLHYNEQFF; cdr3_nt: TGTGCCAGCAGTAGCCCGGGACTACACTACAATGAGCAGTTCTTC
j_call: TRBJ1-2; d_call: TRBD1; v_call: TRBV18; clone_size: few; cdr3_aa: CASSAGTDYGYTF; cdr3_nt: TGTGCCAGCTCGGCCGGGACAGATTATGGCTACACCTTC
j_call: TRBJ2-2; d_call: NA; v_call: TRBV7-8; clone_size: many; cdr3_aa: CASSLVPPGGPNTGELFF; cdr3_nt: TGTGCCAGCAGCTTAGTTCCCCCCGGGGGGCCCAACACCGGGGAGCTGTTTTTT
j_call: TRBJ2-1; d_call: TRBD2; v_call: TRBV20-1; clone_size: NA; cdr3_aa: CSAPSGRGEQFF; cdr3_nt: TGCAGTGCGCCTAGCGGGAGGGGTGAGCAGTTCTTC
j_call: TRBJ1-4; d_call: NA; v_call: TRBV7-2; clone_size: many; cdr3_aa: CASSLESLGMGEKLFF; cdr3_nt: TGTGCCAGCAGCTTAGAATCGTTAGGGATGGGTGAAAAACTGTTTTTT
j_call: TRBJ2-7; d_call: TRBD2; v_call: TRBV24-1; clone_size: many; cdr3_aa: CATSDSRDYPYEQYF; cdr3_nt: TGTGCCACCAGTGACTCCCGGGACTACCCCTACGAGCAGTACTTC
j_call: TRBJ2-2; d_call: TRBD2; v_call: TRBV7-2; clone_size: many; cdr3_aa: CASSLTSGGVTGELFF; cdr3_nt: TGTGCCAGCAGCTTGACTAGCGGGGGGGTCACCGGGGAGCTGTTTTTT
j_call: TRBJ1-4; d_call: NA; v_call: TRBV19; clone_size: NA; cdr3_aa: CASSMRASNEKLFF; cdr3_nt: TGTGCCAGTAGTATGCGGGCGTCGAATGAAAAACTGTTTTTT
j_call: TRBJ1-1; d_call: NA; v_call: TRBV4-1; clone_size: many; cdr3_aa: CASSQDSQEAFF; cdr3_nt: TGCGCCAGCAGCCAAGATTCACAAGAAGCTTTCTTT
j_call: TRBJ2-3; d_call: TRBD1; v_call: TRBV7-7; clone_size: few; cdr3_aa: CASSPGTGGDTQYF; cdr3_nt: TGTGCTAGCAGTCCCGGGACAGGTGGGGATACGCAGTATTTT
j_call: TRBJ2-1; d_call: NA; v_call: TRBV7-2; clone_size: many; cdr3_aa: CASSLDRDSYNEQFF; cdr3_nt: TGTGCCAGCAGCTTAGACAGGGATTCCTACAATGAGCAGTTCTTC
j_call: TRBJ1-4; d_call: NA; v_call: TRBV4-3; clone_size: NA; cdr3_aa: CASSQDIGDNEKLFF; cdr3_nt: TGCGCCAGCAGCCAAGACATAGGGGACAATGAAAAACTGTTTTTT
j_call: TRBJ2-6; d_call: TRBD1; v_call: TRBV5-1; clone_size: NA; cdr3_aa: CASSPLPGQRSGANVLTF; cdr3_nt: TGCGCCAGCAGTCCCCTACCGGGACAGAGATCTGGGGCCAACGTCCTGACTTTC
j_call: TRBJ1-3; d_call: NA; v_call: TRBV24-1; clone_size: few; cdr3_aa: CATSDGNTIYF; cdr3_nt: TGTGCCACCAGTGATGGAAACACCATATATTTT
j_call: TRBJ2-5; d_call: NA; v_call: TRBV15; clone_size: many; cdr3_aa: CATSSGPGTKETQYF; cdr3_nt: TGTGCCACCAGCAGTGGCCCCGGGACAAAGGAGACCCAGTACTTC
j_call: TRBJ1-2; d_call: NA; v_call: TRBV20-1; clone_size: few; cdr3_aa: CSATDMTNYGYTF; cdr3_nt: TGCAGTGCTACGGACATGACTAACTATGGCTACACCTTC
j_call: TRBJ1-5; d_call: TRBD1; v_call: TRBV7-2; clone_size: many; cdr3_aa: CASSSGTGDYQPQHF; cdr3_nt: TGTGCCAGCAGCTCTGGGACAGGGGATTATCAGCCCCAGCATTTT